The clone carrying this T cell receptor (beta chain) was detected only a few times. The antigen is undetermined. This entry comes from a study of post-analysis software for immune sequencing data. Study outcomes and limitations: There were four or five TRBV segments more frequent in patients than controls, and TRBV5-6, TRBV5-1 and TRBV20-1 were among them. F measure clustering grouped samples strongly by preparation batch. Controls significantly exceeded multiple sclerosis patients in normalized Chao1 diversity.

The germline V gene has CDR1 SGHRS and CDR2 YFSETQ. The CDR3 sequence is 14 residues long. The V gene end was trimmed by 4 bases and the J gene end by 8 bases; junction bases not matched to a gene: 9. The TCR beta cDNA libraries contained unique molecular identifiers. T cells numbering about 0.85 to 11 million yielded cDNA molecules that totaled around 500,000. TCRdb independently ran MiXCR on the PCR reads; one entry per CDR3 protein. The sample lists hundreds of thousands of distinct CDR3 sequences; roughly 40% were seen once. The genes are TRBV5-1 and TRBJ1-1; 9 bases align to TRBD1. Specimen: blood. This TCR derives from a girl aged 5 to 17 with multiple sclerosis. CDR3 protein: CASSQGTGLREAFF. CDR3 in DNA: TGCGCCAGCAGCCAGGGGACAGGGCTTAGGGAAGCTTTCTTT.